Below, one TCR beta chain is given with its context. The antigen is undetermined. Using immunoSEQ multiplex PCR, the repertoire was profiled, and TCRdb retains in-frame clones only, with some absent. Of about 45,000 clones in the sample, about 89% were seen once. These data belong to a study of OX40 agonist ivuxolimab in advanced cancers. Across the whole study: Head and neck, renal cell, melanoma or hepatocellular carcinoma were the cancers that dose-escalation patients had. Study-level points and caveats: At 0.1 to 3.0 mg/kg, CD4+ and CD8+ blood T cells expanded clonally by week 6.

CDR1 and CDR2 (germline): SGDLS, YYNGEE. This CDR3 is 13 amino acids long. The germline V and J ends were trimmed by 3 bases and 8 bases, with 12 bases remaining between them. The clonotype originates from an adult with an advanced solid tumor such as melanoma, head and neck, liver or kidney cancer. The sequencing used CD4+ or CD8+ T cells sorted from blood, collected in a trial of the OX40 agonist ivuxolimab. The chain combines TRBV9 with TRBJ1-3; D unresolved. The CDR3: CASSDSIGHTIYF. CDR3 DNA: TGTGCCAGCAGCGACTCGATTGGCCACACCATATATTTT.